The 20 T cell receptor beta chains presented below share a single source sample, sequenced in a study of cytomegalovirus exposure and HLA in healthy donors. 60 Vbeta and 13 Jbeta primers were used in PCR. Only in-frame clones appear in the TCRdb table, and some are missing; sequencing was by immunoSEQ multiplex PCR. This repertoire shows 200,000 or so clones, 75% to 85% found once; its top ten account for 2.1%. The source material was PBMCs. Source of these receptors: a woman aged 18-29 years in good health and CMV-seropositive.

The V gene is TRBV27, the J gene TRBJ2-3; 7 nucleotides align to TRBD1. CDR1 is MNHEY and CDR2 is SMNVEV in the germline V gene (reference sequence). This CDR3 comprises 16 residues. V shed 7 bases, J shed 1 base, and the junction held 11 bases outside the gene matches. In DNA, the CDR3 is TGTGCCAGCAAACGAGGGAAGGGGGCCGGCACAGATACGCAGTATTTT. Protein sequence: CASKRGKGAGTDTQYF.

The chain couples TRBV9 to TRBJ2-1; maybe TRBD2 (6 bases). Trimming left V 4 bases short and J 6 bases short, with 17 bases between. CDR1 is SGDLS and CDR2 is YYNGEE in the germline V gene. The CDR3 covers 15 residues. CDR3 in amino acids: CASSLGTFVGNEQFF. As DNA, the CDR3 is TGTGCCAGCAGCCTCGGGACTTTCGTGGGCAATGAGCAGTTCTTC.

CDR3 amino acids: CASTPSGVYTEAFF. The DNA for the CDR3 is TGTGCCAGTACCCCATCGGGGGTATACACTGAAGCTTTCTTT. The gene calls are TRBV19 and TRBJ1-1; tentative D call: TRBD1 (5 bases). The CDR3 totals 14 residues. Germline V lookup: CDR1 LNHDA, CDR2 SQIVND (reference sequence). V dropped 7 bases and J dropped 3 bases, with 15 bases sitting between them.

This sequence joins TRBV10-1 and TRBJ1-1; the D gene is possibly TRBD1 (5 bases). Per the germline V gene, CDR1 is WNHNN and CDR2 is SYGVQD (reference sequence). CDR3 length: 13 residues. Trimming pared 0 bases from V and 4 bases from J, leaving 6 bases between. The CDR3 bases are TGCGCCAGCAGTGAGTCGACAGTCACTGAAGCTTTCTTT. This codes for CASSESTVTEAFF.

The V and J genes are TRBV2 and TRBJ1-3; 8 positions agree with TRBD1. CDR1 SNHLY and CDR2 FYNNEI come from the germline V gene. Germline trimming cut 5 bases from V and 12 bases from J; bases unmatched to any gene: 12. The CDR3 extends over 14 amino acids. DNA for the CDR3: TGTGCCAGCAGTCCGGACAGGGCCCCCCTTGTCATATATTTT. Translated, it gives CASSPDRAPLVIYF. The full variable domain, completed using reference TRBV2 and TRBJ1-3, is EPEVTQTPSHQVTQMGQEVILRCVPISNHLYFYWYRQILGQKVEFLVSFYNNEISEKSEIFDDQFSVERPDGSNFTLKIRSTKLEDSAMYFCASSPDRAPLVIYFGEGSWLTVV.

V gene TRBV7-2 combines with J gene TRBJ2-5; 11 bases are shared with TRBD2. The CDR3 contains 14 residues. CDR1 and CDR2 (germline): SGHTA, FQGNSA. V was pared by 7 bases and J by 5 bases, with 6 bases of the junction left unmatched. The CDR3 bases are TGTGCCAGCACCGATCGACTAGCGGGGGAGACCCAGTACTTC. Its translation: CASTDRLAGETQYF.

V usage is TRBV6-5 and J usage is TRBJ2-1, with 9 nucleotides matching TRBD2. Trimming cost V 2 bases and J 8 bases; bases outside gene matches: 7. CDR1 is MNHEY and CDR2 is SVGAGI in the germline V gene. The CDR3 extends over 15 amino acids. CDR3 protein: CASSYGRAGGYEQFF. The CDR3, as DNA: TGTGCCAGCAGTTACGGACGAGCGGGGGGCTATGAGCAGTTCTTC.

The chain carries TRBV30 and TRBJ1-2; D ambiguous. Looked up from germline, CDR1 is GTSNPN and CDR2 is SVGIG (reference sequence). The V end was cut by 1 base, the J end by 8 bases, with 14 bases between. The CDR3 is 13 residues long. The CDR3 is CAWSAQRTKGYTF. The CDR3 region has the DNA TGTGCCTGGAGTGCACAGCGGACGAAGGGCTACACCTTC.

The chain links TRBV6-1 to TRBJ1-2, with D maybe TRBD1 (6 bases). The CDR3 is made up of 15 amino acids. Germline V gene sequence: CDR1 MNHNS, CDR2 SASEGT. V was cut by 2 bases and J by 7 bases, with 17 bases left in between. The CDR3 protein is CASSEFGRGPSGYTF. The CDR3, as DNA: TGTGCCAGCAGTGAATTTGGCAGGGGACCTTCTGGCTACACCTTC.

This sequence joins TRBV5-4 and TRBJ2-5, with TRBD1 identical over 8 bases. V lost 6 bases and J lost 5; bases outside the gene matches: 9. This CDR3 has 14 amino acids. Germline values: CDR1 SGHNT, CDR2 YYREEE (reference sequence). CDR3: CASIPPGGVETQYF. In DNA form, the CDR3 reads TGTGCCAGCATCCCCCCAGGGGGCGTTGAGACCCAGTACTTC.

The sample holds a few counts of this clone. The chain recombines TRBV27 with TRBJ2-1; the D gene is possibly TRBD1 (7 bases). The CDR3 is 12 amino acids. The germline CDR1 and CDR2 sequences are MNHEY and SMNVEV (reference sequence). V dropped 6 bases and J dropped 8 bases, with 11 bases sitting between them. The CDR3 sequence: CASRGRGDEQFF. The CDR3 DNA is TGTGCCAGCAGGGGCAGGGGGGATGAGCAGTTCTTC.

The CDR3 is CASSLRVEGNIQYF. Here the CDR3 DNA reads TGTGCCAGCAGCTTGAGGGTGGAGGGTAACATTCAGTACTTC. The chain has TRBV11-3 and TRBJ2-4; D possibly corresponds to TRBD2 (6 bases). Trimming took off 3 bases at V and 7 bases at J, with 13 bases between the two ends. Germline lookup yields CDR1 SGHNT and CDR2 YENEEA. The CDR3 totals 14 residues.

Notes on this clone: A read error may produce the germline difference seen at one junction end. The chain is built from TRBV7-7 and TRBJ2-5; 9 bases line up with TRBD2. The CDR3 covers 16 residues. The germline V gene has CDR1 SSHAT and CDR2 FNYEAQ (reference sequence). The CDR3 DNA sequence: TGTGCTAGCAGACGTACCCTAGCGGGGCCTCAAGAGACCCAGTACTTC. Translation gives CASRRTLAGPQETQYF.

This clone was counted a single time. The CDR3 DNA reads TGCGCCAGCAGCTTCTCTACAGGGCCAGAGACCCAGTACTTC. Amino acid sequence: CASSFSTGPETQYF. The genes are TRBV5-1 and TRBJ2-5, with a tentative D call TRBD1 (6 bases). V was shortened by 2 bases and J by 4 bases, with 12 bases between the two germline ends. Germline V gene sequence: CDR1 SGHRS, CDR2 YFSETQ. The CDR3 has 14 residues.

The rearrangement uses TRBV30 and TRBJ2-7, with D maybe TRBD1 (5 bases). Germline V gene sequence: CDR1 GTSNPN, CDR2 SVGIG (reference sequence). Trimming left V 2 bases short and J 5 bases short, with 25 bases between. The length of the CDR3 is 17 residues. The chain's CDR3 is CAWSQNLFGQGDNEQYF. The DNA for the CDR3 is TGTGCCTGGAGTCAAAACCTCTTCGGGCAGGGTGACAACGAGCAGTACTTC.

This chain uses TRBV4-2 with TRBJ2-1; 8 nucleotides match TRBD2. The CDR3 runs 16 residues. With V trimmed by 0 bases and J by 4 bases, 5 bases remained unmatched. Germline values: CDR1 LGHNA, CDR2 YNFKEQ. CDR3 in DNA: TGTGCCAGCAGCCAAGATCACAGCGGGGGTTACAATGAGCAGTTCTTC. Its protein product is CASSQDHSGGYNEQFF.

In this sample, this clone turned up a few times. J is TRBJ1-2 and V is TRBV7-2, with D tentatively TRBD1 (5 bases). Trimming took 1 base from V and 0 from J, leaving 6 bases between them. In germline, CDR1 is SGHTA, CDR2 FQGNSA. CDR3 size: 14 residues. The CDR3 DNA reads TGTGCCAGCAGCTTAGAGACAGCTAACTATGGCTACACCTTC. Protein product: CASSLETANYGYTF.

The CDR3 here is CASSQGTGTGGMDEQFF. The CDR3 bases are TGCGCCAGCAGCCAAGGGACCGGGACAGGGGGCATGGATGAGCAGTTCTTC. The rearrangement links TRBV4-3 to TRBJ2-1, with 12 bases fitting TRBD1. Germline V CDR1 and CDR2: LGHNA, YSLEER. Trimming cost V 1 base and J 8 bases; bases outside gene matches: 9. CDR3 length: 17 residues.

The chain carries TRBV6-5 and TRBJ2-5, with D possibly being TRBD1 (6 bases). The J call is in doubt because the DNA end fits TRBJ2-7 better. The CDR3 sequence is 11 residues long. Germline V gene lookup returns CDR1 MNHEY and CDR2 SVGAGI. The CDR3 nucleotides are TGTGCCAGCGGGACACATTACGAGCAGTACTTC. Amino acid sequence: CASGTHYEQYF.

The table lists this clone with a count of one. The V call is TRBV4-3, the J call TRBJ2-2, with D perhaps matching TRBD2 (6 bases). The germline V gene has CDR1 LGHNA and CDR2 YSLEER. The CDR3 contains 17 residues. V lost 1 base, J lost 4 bases, and 16 bases lay in between. CDR3 nucleotide sequence: TGCGCCAGCAGCCAAGGGGTCGGGGAGGCCCTCACCGGGGAGCTGTTTTTT. Amino acid sequence: CASSQGVGEALTGELFF.